One sample yielded the 32 T cell receptor beta chains listed below, sequenced in a study of control samples from healthy donors and cancer patients. Measured with immunoSEQ multiplex PCR; TCRdb has only the in-frame clones, and not every one. This sample carries about 49,000 clones, over 85% of them seen once, and the ten largest clones take 0.65% to 0.95%. The sequenced material came from PBMCs. Every receptor here comes from a young man with colorectal cancer.

V is TRBV7-6 and J is TRBJ1-4; TRBD1 agrees at 8 bases. Unmatched junction bases numbered 9, after V lost 5 bases and J lost 4 bases. The length of the CDR3 is 16 residues. Germline CDR1 SGHVS, CDR2 FNYEAQ. CDR3 DNA: TGTGCCAGCAGCCTTAACGGACAGGGAGTTAATGAAAAACTGTTTTTT. It translates to CASSLNGQGVNEKLFF.

In its sample, this clone was seen a few times. The rearrangement joins TRBV2 to TRBJ2-3; no firm D call. CDR1 and CDR2 (germline): SNHLY, FYNNEI. V gave up 7 bases and J gave up 2 bases, with 7 bases separating them. CDR3 length: 12 amino acids. This chain's CDR3 is CASNTATDTQYF. CDR3 nucleotides: TGTGCCAGCAATACCGCCACAGATACGCAGTATTTT. The entire variable domain, with the rest obtained from reference TRBV2 and TRBJ2-3, is as follows: EPEVTQTPSHQVTQMGQEVILRCVPISNHLYFYWYRQILGQKVEFLVSFYNNEISEKSEIFDDQFSVERPDGSNFTLKIRSTKLEDSAMYFCASNTATDTQYFGPGTRLTVL.

The chain has TRBV2 and TRBJ2-1; no clear D gene. The germline CDR1 and CDR2 sequences are SNHLY and FYNNEI. Trimming shortened V by 5 bases and J by 5 bases, and 10 bases separated the two germline ends. The CDR3 has 13 amino acids. CDR3 protein: CASSSNWNNEQFF. In DNA form, the CDR3 reads TGTGCCAGCAGTTCGAACTGGAACAATGAGCAGTTCTTC.

This chain connects TRBV4-1 to TRBJ1-3; TRBD1 is a possible D gene (6 bases). Germline V gives CDR1 MGHRA, CDR2 YSYEKL. V gave up 4 bases and J gave up 2 bases, with 21 bases separating them. The CDR3 has 18 residues. This chain's CDR3 is CASSPEGGPLDAGNTIYF. CDR3 DNA: TGCGCCAGCAGCCCAGAGGGGGGACCACTAGACGCTGGAAACACCATATATTTT.

The count of this clone is one. The junction and the germline gene differ at one end; a read error may be behind it. CDR3 coding DNA: TGTGCCAGCAGCTCTATCTCCCGGGGACACCTCATTTTT. Its protein is CASSSISRGHLIF. The chain has TRBV7-9 and TRBJ2-3, with D perhaps matching TRBD1 (6 bases). Germline lookup yields CDR1 SEHNR and CDR2 FQNEAQ (reference sequence). This CDR3 region has 13 residues.

V is TRBV5-1 and J is TRBJ1-2; tentative D call: TRBD1 (5 bases). Germline V gives CDR1 SGHRS, CDR2 YFSETQ. This CDR3 is 15 amino acids long. The ends were cut back, 1 base at V and 2 bases at J, with 12 bases in the middle. CDR3: CASSLRREGNYGYTF. In DNA form, the CDR3 reads TGCGCCAGCAGCTTGCGGAGGGAGGGGAACTATGGCTACACCTTC.

V usage is TRBV12-3 or TRBV12-4 and J usage is TRBJ1-3, with D unresolved. V shed 3 bases and J shed 2 bases, with 5 bases lying between them. The CDR3 loop spans 13 amino acids. CDR3 protein: CASSFPAGNTIYF. In nucleotides, the CDR3 is TGTGCCAGCAGTTTCCCAGCTGGAAACACCATATATTTT.

This chain links TRBV6-4 with TRBJ2-3, with D possibly matching TRBD2 (6 bases). In germline, CDR1 is MRHNA, CDR2 SNTAGT. The CDR3 runs to 16 residues. With 3 bases removed from V and 3 bases from J, the gap between germline ends came to 16 bases. The CDR3 region is CASSDRRGGATDTQYF. The DNA of the CDR3 is TGTGCCAGCAGTGATCGGAGGGGCGGTGCGACAGATACGCAGTATTTT.

The chain has TRBV4-1 and TRBJ2-7, with 10 bases fitting TRBD1. The V segment lost 3 bases and the J segment 2 bases; nucleotides outside the gene matches: 4. This CDR3 contains 15 residues. Per germline, CDR1 MGHRA and CDR2 YSYEKL. DNA for the CDR3: TGCGCCAGCAGCCACGGACAGGGGGGAACCTACGAGCAGTACTTC. It specifies CASSHGQGGTYEQYF.

The CDR3 coding sequence is TGTGCCAGCAGCTCCACCCCAGCGGGGGGCAGGGTAGATACGCAGTATTTT. Its translation is CASSSTPAGGRVDTQYF. The chain joins TRBV11-3 to TRBJ2-3; 9 bases map to TRBD2. With V trimmed by 4 bases and J by 5 bases, 13 bases remained unmatched. Germline CDR1 SGHNT, CDR2 YENEEA. The CDR3 has 17 residues.

The rearrangement links TRBV4-3 to TRBJ1-2; D is unresolved. Trimming took 5 bases from V and 1 from J, leaving 8 bases between them. Per the germline V gene, CDR1 is LGHNA and CDR2 is YSLEER. The CDR3 loop spans 13 amino acids. CDR3 residues: CASSFELNYGYTF. CDR3 coding DNA: TGCGCCAGCAGCTTCGAGCTTAACTATGGCTACACCTTC.

The gene calls are TRBV6-5 and TRBJ1-1, with TRBD1 identical over 7 bases. The CDR3 extends over 14 amino acids. Germline V gene lookup returns CDR1 MNHEY and CDR2 SVGAGI. Trimming took 6 bases from V and 4 from J; bases not matched to a gene: 8. The CDR3 loop reads CASRRQGRSTEAFF. The CDR3 nucleotides read TGTGCCAGCAGACGACAGGGAAGGAGCACTGAAGCTTTCTTT.

V is TRBV7-9 and J is TRBJ2-2; TRBD1 might be the D (5 bases). Germline V lookup: CDR1 SEHNR, CDR2 FQNEAQ (reference sequence). Trimming cost V 1 base and J 3 bases, with 9 bases left between them. This CDR3 has 15 amino acids. CDR3: CASSLVLRDTGELFF. Here the CDR3 DNA reads TGTGCCAGCAGCTTAGTTCTCAGGGACACCGGGGAGCTGTTTTTT.

In DNA, the CDR3 is TGTGCCAGCAGCCCGGCCACAGGTAGCCCCGGGGAGCTGTTTTTT. Encoded protein: CASSPATGSPGELFF. This chain joins TRBV5-4 and TRBJ2-2; D may be TRBD1 (5 bases). Germline V CDR1 and CDR2: SGHNT, YYREEE (reference sequence). This CDR3 comprises 15 residues. V was pared by 4 bases and J by 6 bases, with 16 bases between.

The CDR3 DNA reads as TGTGCCAGCAGTCAGGACAGGGAATATGGCTACACCTTC. This codes for CASSQDREYGYTF. This sequence joins TRBV6-6 and TRBJ1-2; 8 bases are a match to TRBD1. Germline V gene data show CDR1 as MNHNY and CDR2 as SVGAGI (reference sequence). This CDR3 is built from 13 residues. Trimming took 5 bases from V and 5 from J; bases not matched to a gene: 4.

This chain uses TRBV19 with TRBJ1-5, with D possibly TRBD1 on 5 matching bases. The CDR3 has 15 residues. The V gene's germline CDR1 is LNHDA and CDR2 SQIVND (reference sequence). Between the trimmed V and J ends, which lost 1 base and 6 bases, there was a span of 13 bases. The CDR3 region has the DNA TGTGCCAGTAGTATAGGGGCAGGGAGGAGTCAGCCCCAGCATTTT. The encoded protein is CASSIGAGRSQPQHF.

The chain links TRBV6-5 to TRBJ1-4, with unresolved D. The CDR3 is 13 amino acids. Germline V gene sequence: CDR1 MNHEY, CDR2 SVGAGI. Trimming took off 8 bases at V and 4 bases at J, with 11 bases between the two ends. CDR3 DNA: TGTGCCAGCTCGGGAGAGATTAATGAAAAACTGTTTTTT. It codes for CASSGEINEKLFF.

This chain links TRBV3-1 (or the pseudogene TRBV3-2) with TRBJ1-2; weak D call: TRBD1 (5 bases). The V gene lost 4 bases and the J gene lost 2 bases, with 8 bases spanning the gap. Germline CDR1 LGHDT, CDR2 YNNKEL (reference sequence). The CDR3 contains 13 residues. For the CDR3, the DNA is TGTGCCAGCAGCCCGGGGCCGAACTATGGCTACACCTTC. Translating it yields CASSPGPNYGYTF.

The chain employs TRBV2 and TRBJ1-1; D is ambiguous. The germline V and J ends were trimmed by 6 bases and 0 bases, with 17 bases remaining between them. The germline V gene has CDR1 SNHLY and CDR2 FYNNEI. The CDR3 has 16 residues. In nucleotides, the CDR3 is TGTGCCAGCAGCCCCTCGGCATCAATCATGAACACTGAAGCTTTCTTT. Its protein product is CASSPSASIMNTEAFF.

The rearrangement joins TRBV6-2 or TRBV6-3 to TRBJ1-1, with D unclear. Germline CDR1 is MNHEY and CDR2 is SVGEGT. There are 14 residues in the CDR3. The V gene lost 5 bases and the J gene lost 6 bases, with 16 bases spanning the gap. CDR3 in DNA: TGTGCCAGCAGTCAGAGGACGGACTTCTCTGAAGCTTTCTTT. Amino acid sequence: CASSQRTDFSEAFF.

The chain uses TRBV6-2 or TRBV6-3 and TRBJ2-1, with D possibly matching TRBD2 (7 bases). The CDR3 consists of 16 residues. Germline V gene lookup returns CDR1 MNHEY and CDR2 SVGEGT. Trimming removed 2 bases at V and 5 bases at J, with 16 bases between. The CDR3 is CASSYGGAGYNNEQFF. The CDR3 region has the DNA TGTGCCAGCAGTTACGGGGGGGCTGGGTATAACAATGAGCAGTTCTTC.

The rearrangement joins TRBV5-8 to TRBJ2-7; TRBD1 matches at 7 bases. From germline, CDR1 is SGHTS and CDR2 YDEGEE. After removal of 1 base from V and 0 bases from J, the junction contained 1 base not matched to a gene. This CDR3 contains 14 residues. The CDR3 here is CASSLRDSSYEQYV. Written as DNA, the CDR3 is TGTGCCAGCAGCTTGCGGGACAGCTCCTACGAGCAGTACGTC.

The V call is TRBV30, the J call TRBJ2-3; 7 nucleotides align to TRBD2. The CDR3 runs to 17 residues. In germline, CDR1 is GTSNPN, CDR2 SVGIG (reference sequence). Trimming cost V 0 bases and J 1 base; bases outside gene matches: 10. CDR3 coding DNA: TGTGCCTGGAGTGTACAGTGGGGAGGGGCTCGCACAGATACGCAGTATTTT. It yields the protein CAWSVQWGGARTDTQYF. The entire variable domain, with the rest obtained from reference TRBV30 and TRBJ2-3, is as follows: SQTIHQWPATLVQPVGSPLSLECTVEGTSNPNLYWYRQAAGRGLQLLFYSVGIGQISSEVPQNLSASRPQDRQFILSSKKLLLSDSGFYLCAWSVQWGGARTDTQYFGPGTRLTVL.

The V and J genes are TRBV5-6 and TRBJ2-7; D is unclear. V lost 2 bases, J lost 2 bases, and 8 bases lay in between. Germline V CDR1 and CDR2: SGHDT, YYEEEE. CDR3 length: 13 residues. CDR3 DNA: TGTGCCAGCAGCTTTCTGGGGACCTACGAGCAGTACTTC. It is translated as CASSFLGTYEQYF.

The count of this clone is one. The rearrangement joins TRBV4-3 to TRBJ1-4; no clear D gene. Deletions cut 4 bases from V and 2 bases from J, with 8 bases between. The CDR3 is made up of 14 amino acids. Germline CDR1 and CDR2: LGHNA and YSLEER. The CDR3 DNA reads TGCGCCAGCAGCCCTGGCTTTACTAATGAAAAACTGTTTTTT. Residues: CASSPGFTNEKLFF.

J is TRBJ2-7 and V is TRBV6-5; maybe TRBD1 (6 bases). This CDR3 is built from 14 residues. Germline lookup yields CDR1 MNHEY and CDR2 SVGAGI. The V end lost 6 bases, the J end lost 0 bases, and 12 bases lay between the germline ends. Written as DNA, the CDR3 is TGTGCCAGCAGGACAGGCGCCCCCTCCTACGAGCAGTACGTC. Translation gives CASRTGAPSYEQYV.

The genes are TRBV6-2 or TRBV6-3 and TRBJ2-1, with D perhaps matching TRBD2 (5 bases). The CDR3 has 17 amino acids. Trimming pared 0 bases from V and 0 bases from J, leaving 12 bases between. Germline CDR1 and CDR2: MNHEY and SVGEGT. The CDR3 DNA sequence: TGTGCCAGCAGTTACTCGAGGGTTGCCAGCTCCTACAATGAGCAGTTCTTC. It is translated as CASSYSRVASSYNEQFF.

The gene calls are TRBV10-3 and TRBJ1-5; maybe TRBD1 (5 bases). V was pared by 5 bases and J by 9 bases, with 20 bases between. The CDR3 runs 15 residues. CDR1 ENHRY and CDR2 SYGVKD come from the germline V gene. The CDR3 reads CAISPRGEGLTPQHF. The CDR3 coding sequence is TGTGCCATCAGTCCCCGCGGGGAGGGGTTAACGCCCCAGCATTTT.

This clone showed up just once. The gene calls are TRBV2 and TRBJ1-5; a weak D match, TRBD1 (5 bases). CDR1 is SNHLY and CDR2 is FYNNEI in the germline V gene. The CDR3 has 16 amino acids. V was trimmed by 6 bases and J by 1 base, leaving 16 bases between them. The CDR3 loop reads CASSAMGGRSNQPQHF. CDR3 DNA: TGTGCCAGCAGCGCGATGGGGGGACGAAGCAATCAGCCCCAGCATTTT.

The J gene is TRBJ2-2, the V gene TRBV27; D gene ambiguous. The V end lost 7 bases, the J end lost 5 bases, and 11 bases lay between the germline ends. Per the germline V gene, CDR1 is MNHEY and CDR2 is SMNVEV (reference sequence). The CDR3 is 13 residues long. DNA for the CDR3: TGTGCCAGCAAGTTACTCACGACCGGGGAGCTGTTTTTT. It codes for CASKLLTTGELFF.

The chain links TRBV4-3 to TRBJ1-1; D might be TRBD1 (6 bases). The CDR3 contains 14 residues. CDR1 and CDR2 (germline): LGHNA, YSLEER. The germline V and J ends were trimmed by 0 bases and 4 bases, with 9 bases remaining between them. CDR3: CASSQETGITEAFF. In DNA form, the CDR3 reads TGCGCCAGCAGCCAAGAGACAGGTATCACTGAAGCTTTCTTT.

This sequence joins TRBV12-5 and TRBJ1-1; D perhaps matches TRBD1 (6 bases). V lost 1 base and J lost 4, with 19 bases in between. This CDR3 region has 17 residues. Germline V gene sequence: CDR1 LGHNT, CDR2 FRNRAP. The CDR3 loop reads CASGLARGGRVLTEAFF. CDR3 DNA: TGTGCTAGTGGTTTGGCCAGGGGCGGTCGGGTCCTCACTGAAGCTTTCTTT.